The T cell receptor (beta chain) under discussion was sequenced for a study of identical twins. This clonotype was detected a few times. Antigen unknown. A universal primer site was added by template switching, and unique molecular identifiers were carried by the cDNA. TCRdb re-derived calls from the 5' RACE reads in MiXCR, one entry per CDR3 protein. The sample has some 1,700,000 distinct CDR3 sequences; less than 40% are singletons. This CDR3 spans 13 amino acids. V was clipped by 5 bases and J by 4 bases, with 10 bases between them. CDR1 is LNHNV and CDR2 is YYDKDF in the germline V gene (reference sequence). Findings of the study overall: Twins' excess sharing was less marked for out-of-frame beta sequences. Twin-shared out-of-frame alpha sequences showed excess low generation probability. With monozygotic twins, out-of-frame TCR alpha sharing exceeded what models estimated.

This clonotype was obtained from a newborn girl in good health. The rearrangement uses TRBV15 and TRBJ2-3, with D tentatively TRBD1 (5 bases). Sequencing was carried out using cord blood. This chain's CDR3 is CATSDVRADTQYF. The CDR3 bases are TGTGCCACCAGCGACGTCAGGGCAGATACGCAGTATTTT.